The 17 T cell receptor beta chains given below trace back to one sample, sequenced in a study of monozygotic twins with cystic fibrosis. Data came from immunoSEQ multiplex PCR; TCRdb stores just in-frame clones and leaves some out. The sample has 20,000 to 25,000 clones, approximately 97% seen once. Material: blood. These TCRs come from a girl between 10 and 17 years old with cystic fibrosis.

This clone was seen once. The V and J genes are TRBV19 and TRBJ1-1, with TRBD1 matching 8 bases. The CDR3 sequence is 15 residues long. Unmatched junction bases numbered 11, after V lost 8 bases and J lost 3 bases. CDR1 is LNHDA, CDR2 SQIVND, per germline (reference sequence). CDR3 sequence: CASHRTGRTDTEAFF. The CDR3, as DNA: TGTGCCAGTCACCGGACAGGGAGGACGGACACTGAAGCTTTCTTT.

The genes are TRBV9 and TRBJ2-5; a weak D match, TRBD1 (5 bases). Germline CDR1 and CDR2: SGDLS and YYNGEE. Trimming stripped 0 bases from V and 2 bases from J, with 8 bases between. The CDR3 is made up of 14 amino acids. The CDR3 coding sequence is TGTGCCAGCAGCGTAGCAAGGGGACAAGAGACCCAGTACTTC. Its translation: CASSVARGQETQYF.

V gene TRBV27 combines with J gene TRBJ2-7; 9 positions agree with TRBD1. The V gene's germline CDR1 is MNHEY and CDR2 SMNVEV (reference sequence). CDR3 length: 19 amino acids. Trimming took 5 bases from V and 3 from J; bases not matched to a gene: 20. CDR3 DNA sequence: TGTGCCAGCAGTGCATCCGGGACAGGGTCCCTAGGTCCGATCTACGAGCAGTACTTC. Translated, it gives CASSASGTGSLGPIYEQYF.

This chain joins TRBV4-3 and TRBJ2-4; no reliable D call. The CDR3 length is 13 residues. Germline V gene sequence: CDR1 LGHNA, CDR2 YSLEER. V lost 0 bases and J 4 bases, leaving 4 bases between the germline ends. The CDR3 region has the DNA TGCGCCAGCAGCCAAGAAACTAAAAACATTCAGTACTTC. Amino acid sequence: CASSQETKNIQYF.

The rearrangement joins TRBV10-3 to TRBJ1-2; D not resolved. Trimming removed 5 bases from V and 8 bases from J, with 15 bases in between. The CDR3 length is 13 residues. The V gene's germline CDR1 is ENHRY and CDR2 SYGVKD. Written as DNA, the CDR3 is TGTGCCATCAGTTCTTCTTCCGGAGGGGGCTACACCTTC. Its translation: CAISSSSGGGYTF.

V and J are TRBV19 and TRBJ2-3; 11 positions match TRBD2. V dropped 5 bases and J dropped 11; count of bases not matched to a gene: 15. Germline-derived CDR1 and CDR2 are LNHDA and SQIVND (reference sequence). This CDR3 has 16 amino acids. The CDR3 DNA sequence: TGTGCCAGTAGTTCACTAAGACTAGCGGGATTTTTGGAGCAGTATTTT. This gives the protein CASSSLRLAGFLEQYF.

V gene TRBV11-3 combines with J gene TRBJ2-3, with TRBD1 as a possible D gene (6 bases). The V end was cut by 5 bases, the J end by 0 bases, with 12 bases between. There are 15 residues in the CDR3. CDR1 and CDR2 from the germline V gene are SGHNT and YENEEA. In DNA, the CDR3 is TGTGCCAGCAGCCAGACAGGAGCTAGCACAGATACGCAGTATTTT. Its translation: CASSQTGASTDTQYF.

CDR3: CASRGQHNQPQHF. The CDR3 DNA is TGTGCCTCGCGGGGACAGCACAATCAGCCCCAGCATTTT. The chain combines TRBV30 with TRBJ1-5, with 7 bases identical to TRBD1. Germline CDR1 and CDR2: GTSNPN and SVGIG (reference sequence). This CDR3 is 13 amino acids long. Losses at the gene ends were 7 bases for V and 3 bases for J; bases not matched to a gene: 6.

CDR3 nucleotides: TGCGCCAGCAGCCAATCTGGGGCAGGAACCTACAATGAGCAGTTCTTC. Translated, it gives CASSQSGAGTYNEQFF. This sequence joins TRBV4-3 and TRBJ2-1; possibly TRBD1 for D (5 bases). Germline V gene data show CDR1 as LGHNA and CDR2 as YSLEER. The length of the CDR3 is 16 residues. Trimming took off 2 bases at V and 2 bases at J, with 13 bases between the two ends.

The V call is TRBV9, the J call TRBJ2-3, with 16 bases aligning to TRBD2. V lost 4 bases, J lost 3 bases, and 5 bases stayed unmatched. Germline V gene sequence: CDR1 SGDLS, CDR2 YYNGEE. This CDR3 is built from 17 residues. CDR3 amino acids: CASSLGTSGRVTDTQYF. The CDR3 region has the DNA TGTGCCAGCAGCCTTGGGACTAGCGGGAGGGTAACAGATACGCAGTATTTT. The complete variable domain, with remaining parts taken from reference TRBV9 and TRBJ2-3, reads DSGVTQTPKHLITATGQRVTLRCSPRSGDLSVYWYQQSLDQGLQFLIQYYNGEERAKGNILERFSAQQFPDLHSELNLSSLELGDSALYFCASSLGTSGRVTDTQYFGPGTRLTVL.

V is TRBV18 and J is TRBJ1-1, with a tentative D call TRBD1 (5 bases). V lost 1 base and J lost 5, with 14 bases in between. The CDR3 is 15 amino acids. Germline loops: CDR1 KGHSH, CDR2 LQKENI. The CDR3 DNA reads TGTGCCAGCTCACCACTTGACTGGGGGAGTACTGAAGCTTTCTTT. It codes for CASSPLDWGSTEAFF.

The chain has TRBV28 and TRBJ2-7; 9 nucleotides match TRBD2. This CDR3 has 15 amino acids. The J segment lost 5 bases and the V segment lost 4 bases, leaving 9 bases of the junction unmatched. Germline CDR1 MDHEN, CDR2 SYDVKM. CDR3 coding DNA: TGTGCCAGCAGTTCCTCCGGGACTAGCATCCACGAGCAGTACTTC. It codes for CASSSSGTSIHEQYF.

This rearrangement joins TRBV13 to TRBJ2-2; 10 bases line up with TRBD2. With V trimmed by 0 bases and J by 1 base, 2 bases remained unmatched. The CDR3 has 17 amino acids. Germline V gene lookup returns CDR1 PRHDT and CDR2 FYEKMQ (reference sequence). CDR3 protein: CASSLGGLAVNTGELFF. Written as DNA, the CDR3 is TGTGCCAGCAGCTTAGGAGGACTAGCGGTGAACACCGGGGAGCTGTTTTTT.

The chain has TRBV7-2 and TRBJ2-2, with unresolved D. The V gene lost 1 base and the J gene lost 3 bases, with 12 bases spanning the gap. Germline V gene data show CDR1 as SGHTA and CDR2 as FQGNSA. The CDR3 loop spans 16 amino acids. CDR3 amino acids: CASSLGVTADTGELFF. The CDR3 DNA reads as TGTGCCAGCAGCTTAGGGGTGACGGCGGACACCGGGGAGCTGTTTTTT.

The V and J genes are TRBV5-6 and TRBJ2-1; D not resolved. The V gene lost 0 bases and the J gene lost 0 bases, with 10 bases spanning the gap. Germline values: CDR1 SGHDT, CDR2 YYEEEE. The CDR3 contains 16 residues. The CDR3 loop is CASSLAPHNSYNEQFF. CDR3 DNA sequence: TGTGCCAGCAGCTTGGCCCCTCACAACTCCTACAATGAGCAGTTCTTC.

V usage is TRBV4-1 and J usage is TRBJ2-7; 13 bases align to TRBD2. Germline CDR1 and CDR2: MGHRA and YSYEKL. The CDR3 has 18 residues. V gave up 0 bases and J gave up 4 bases; unmatched junction bases: 9. The chain's CDR3 is CASSQEPSGTSGTYEQYF. CDR3 nucleotide sequence: TGCGCCAGCAGCCAAGAACCCTCCGGGACTAGCGGGACGTACGAGCAGTACTTC.

This clone came up once. This rearrangement joins TRBV5-4 to TRBJ1-1; D is unclear. Trimming shortened V by 2 bases and J by 4 bases, and 9 bases separated the two germline ends. The CDR3 sequence is 13 residues long. Germline values: CDR1 SGHNT, CDR2 YYREEE (reference sequence). CDR3 nucleotide sequence: TGTGCCAGCAGCTTTCGGGGAGGCACTGAAGCTTTCTTT. Its protein is CASSFRGGTEAFF.